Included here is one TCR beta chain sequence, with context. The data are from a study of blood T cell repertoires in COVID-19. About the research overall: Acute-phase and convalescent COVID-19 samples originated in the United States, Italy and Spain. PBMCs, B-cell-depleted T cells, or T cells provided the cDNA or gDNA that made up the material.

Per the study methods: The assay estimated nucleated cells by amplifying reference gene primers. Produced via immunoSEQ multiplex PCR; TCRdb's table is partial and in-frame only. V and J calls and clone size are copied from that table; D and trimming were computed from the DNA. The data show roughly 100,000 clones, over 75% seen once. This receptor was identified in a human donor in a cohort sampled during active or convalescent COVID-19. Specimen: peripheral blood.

The CDR3: CASRVDRGTTEAFF. CDR3 sequence (DNA): TGTGCCAGCAGGGTTGACAGGGGGACCACTGAAGCTTTCTTT. The chain has TRBV7-2 and TRBJ1-1; 9 bases match TRBD1. V shed 6 bases and J 4 bases; nucleotides not matched to a gene: 6. The CDR3 length is 14 residues. CDR1 SGHTA and CDR2 FQGNSA come from the germline V gene.